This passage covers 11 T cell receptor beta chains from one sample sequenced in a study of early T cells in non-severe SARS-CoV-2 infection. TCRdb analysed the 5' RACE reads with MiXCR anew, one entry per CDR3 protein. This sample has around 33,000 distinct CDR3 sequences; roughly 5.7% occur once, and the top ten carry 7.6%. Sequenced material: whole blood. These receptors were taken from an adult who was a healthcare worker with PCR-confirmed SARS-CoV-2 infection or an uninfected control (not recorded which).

For the CDR3, the DNA is TGTGCCAGCTCATACAGTTATAGCAATCAGCCCCAGCATTTT. It yields the protein CASSYSYSNQPQHF. The rearrangement joins TRBV18 to TRBJ1-5; no definite D call. Per the germline V gene, CDR1 is KGHSH and CDR2 is LQKENI. This CDR3 region has 14 residues. Deletions cut 5 bases from V and 0 bases from J, with 8 bases between.

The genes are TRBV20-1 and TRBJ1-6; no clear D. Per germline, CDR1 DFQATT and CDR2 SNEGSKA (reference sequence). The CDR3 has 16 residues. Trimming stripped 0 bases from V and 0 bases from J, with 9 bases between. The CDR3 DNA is TGCAGTGCTAGAGATCTTCAGACCTCCTATAATTCACCCCTCCACTTT. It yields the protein CSARDLQTSYNSPLHF.

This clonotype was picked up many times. CDR3 nucleotides: TGCGCCAGCAGCTTGCCTTTCCAGGGATCATACGAGCAGTACTTC. Amino acids: CASSLPFQGSYEQYF. The chain combines TRBV5-1 with TRBJ2-7; a possible D gene is TRBD1 (5 bases). This CDR3 has 15 residues. CDR1 is SGHRS, CDR2 YFSETQ, per germline. V was trimmed by 1 base and J by 4 bases, leaving 15 bases between them.

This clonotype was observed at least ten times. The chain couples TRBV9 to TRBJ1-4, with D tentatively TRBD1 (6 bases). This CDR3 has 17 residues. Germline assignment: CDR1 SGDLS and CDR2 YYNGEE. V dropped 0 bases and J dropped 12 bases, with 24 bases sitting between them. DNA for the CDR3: TGTGCCAGCAGCGTAGCTTCCCGTCAGGGGCTCGGCTCGGAACTGTTTTTT. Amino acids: CASSVASRQGLGSELFF.

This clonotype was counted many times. Written as DNA, the CDR3 is TGTGCCAGCAGCTTAGAAGGGACTATCAATGAGCAGTTCTTC. Amino acid sequence: CASSLEGTINEQFF. The rearrangement uses TRBV11-3 and TRBJ2-1; 7 bases are shared with TRBD2. Germline lookup yields CDR1 SGHNT and CDR2 YENEEA. V shed 0 bases and J 6 bases; nucleotides not matched to a gene: 2. The CDR3 is made up of 14 amino acids.

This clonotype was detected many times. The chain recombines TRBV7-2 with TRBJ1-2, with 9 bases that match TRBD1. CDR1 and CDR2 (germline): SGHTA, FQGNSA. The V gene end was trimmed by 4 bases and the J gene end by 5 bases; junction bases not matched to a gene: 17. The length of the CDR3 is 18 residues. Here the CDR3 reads CASSSPRGQGSLGYGYTF. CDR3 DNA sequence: TGTGCCAGCAGCTCCCCAAGGGGACAGGGCTCTCTGGGATATGGCTACACCTTC.

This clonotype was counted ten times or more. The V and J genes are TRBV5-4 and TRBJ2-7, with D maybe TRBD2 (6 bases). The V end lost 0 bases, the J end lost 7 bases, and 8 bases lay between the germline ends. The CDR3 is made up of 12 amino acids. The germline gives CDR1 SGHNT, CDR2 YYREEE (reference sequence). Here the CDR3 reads CASSLDAGEQYF. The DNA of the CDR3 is TGTGCCAGCAGCTTGGATGCGGGGGAGCAGTACTTC.

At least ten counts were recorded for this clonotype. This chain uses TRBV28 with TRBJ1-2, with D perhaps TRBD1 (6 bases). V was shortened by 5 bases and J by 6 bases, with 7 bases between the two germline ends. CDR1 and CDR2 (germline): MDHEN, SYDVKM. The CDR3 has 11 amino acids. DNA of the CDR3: TGTGCCAGCAGTCACAGGGATGGCTACACCTTC. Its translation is CASSHRDGYTF.

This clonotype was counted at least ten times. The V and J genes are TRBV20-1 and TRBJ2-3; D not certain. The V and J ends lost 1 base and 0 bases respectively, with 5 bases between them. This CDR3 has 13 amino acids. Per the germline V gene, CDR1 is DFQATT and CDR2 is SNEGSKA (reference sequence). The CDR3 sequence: CSARGGSTDTQYF. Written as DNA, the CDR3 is TGCAGTGCTAGAGGAGGCAGCACAGATACGCAGTATTTT.

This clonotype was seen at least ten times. In nucleotides, the CDR3 is TGCGCCAGCACCCCTTCCGATGCCTACGAGCAGTACTTC. It encodes CASTPSDAYEQYF. The chain recombines TRBV5-1 with TRBJ2-7; D gene unclear. CDR3 length: 13 amino acids. Looked up from germline, CDR1 is SGHRS and CDR2 is YFSETQ. Trimming took 6 bases from V and 2 from J, leaving 12 bases between them.

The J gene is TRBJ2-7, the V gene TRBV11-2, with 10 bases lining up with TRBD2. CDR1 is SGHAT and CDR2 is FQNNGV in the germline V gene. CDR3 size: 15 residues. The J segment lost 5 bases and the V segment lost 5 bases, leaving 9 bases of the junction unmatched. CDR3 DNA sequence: TGTGCCAGCAGCATGTTAGCGGGGGGTATAGACGAGCAGTACTTC. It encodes CASSMLAGGIDEQYF.